This TCR beta chain derives from a study of PD-L1 blockade in urothelial cancer. Study overall: Earlier, patients had received 0 to 3 chemotherapy regimens. Overall study findings and caveats: Durable benefit accompanied greater 3-week expansion of tumor-associated blood clones. In blood sampled pretreatment, TCR clonality below the median predicted better survival.

Profiling relied on immunoSEQ multiplex PCR, and the TCRdb table lists in-frame clones only, not all of them. Counted here are roughly 50,000 clones, around 88% occurring once; the ten biggest clones make up around 15%. J was trimmed by 6 bases and V by 0 bases; bases with no gene match: 8. The germline CDR1 and CDR2 sequences are SGHRS and YFSETQ. CDR3 length: 16 amino acids. About this clone itself: Its antigen is unidentified.

The time point here: pretreatment peripheral blood. Locally advanced or metastatic urothelial carcinoma was present in patients. The clonotype comes from a woman aged 55-70 years with urothelial cancer. V is TRBV5-1 and J is TRBJ2-2, with 7 bases fitting TRBD1. The sample consisted of PBMCs, taken around atezolizumab (anti-PD-L1) treatment. This CDR3 is CASSLAGTVSPGELFF. CDR3 bases: TGCGCCAGCAGCTTGGCCGGGACAGTTTCGCCCGGGGAGCTGTTTTTT.